This T cell receptor (beta chain) was retrieved from a study of cytomegalovirus exposure and HLA in healthy donors. The study, taken as a whole, reports: Reportedly, cytomegalovirus status was diagnosed with high sensitivity and specificity. A few of the chains that were CMV-associated were confirmed in vitro to be specific for CMV antigens. Subsequent analysis revealed that first-cohort TCR clusters tended to co-occur in the 120 or so validation repertoires.

Sequencing used immunoSEQ multiplex PCR; TCRdb keeps in-frame clones, though not all of them. This table has 100,000 to 150,000 clones, roughly nine tenths appearing once. As regards this clone: Antigen specificity is unknown.

The J segment lost 2 bases and the V segment lost 3 bases, leaving 4 bases of the junction unmatched. The CDR3 loop spans 15 amino acids. Germline CDR1 KGHSH, CDR2 LQKENI. The chain uses TRBV18 and TRBJ2-1, with 7 bases identical to TRBD1. Input material: PBMCs. The receptor was derived from a woman aged 18-30 years in good health and CMV-seronegative. The chain's CDR3 is CASSPRQGAYNEQFF. As DNA, the CDR3 is TGTGCCAGCTCACCTCGACAGGGCGCCTACAATGAGCAGTTCTTC.